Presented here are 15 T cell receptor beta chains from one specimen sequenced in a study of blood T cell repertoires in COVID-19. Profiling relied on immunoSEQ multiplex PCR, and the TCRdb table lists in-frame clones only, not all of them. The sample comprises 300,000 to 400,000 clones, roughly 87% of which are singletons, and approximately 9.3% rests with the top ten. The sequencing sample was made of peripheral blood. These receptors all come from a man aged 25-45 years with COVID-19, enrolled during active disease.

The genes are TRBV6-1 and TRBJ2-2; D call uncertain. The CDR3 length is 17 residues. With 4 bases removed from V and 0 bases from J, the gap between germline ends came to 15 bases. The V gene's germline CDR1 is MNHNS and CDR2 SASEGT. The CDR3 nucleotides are TGTGCCAGCAGTGTGGTGCGCCACCCCGCGAACACCGGGGAGCTGTTTTTT. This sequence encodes CASSVVRHPANTGELFF.

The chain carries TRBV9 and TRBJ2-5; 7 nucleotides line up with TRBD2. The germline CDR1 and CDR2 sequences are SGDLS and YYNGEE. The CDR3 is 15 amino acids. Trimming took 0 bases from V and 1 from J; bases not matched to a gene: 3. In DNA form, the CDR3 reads TGTGCCAGCAGCGTAGCCGGGGGGATCCAAGAGACCCAGTACTTC. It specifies CASSVAGGIQETQYF.

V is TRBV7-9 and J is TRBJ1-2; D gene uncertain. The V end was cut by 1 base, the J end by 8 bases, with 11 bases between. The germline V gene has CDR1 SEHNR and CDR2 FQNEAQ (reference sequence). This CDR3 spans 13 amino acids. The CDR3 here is CASSLGEGSGYTF. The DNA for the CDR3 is TGTGCCAGCAGCTTAGGCGAGGGAAGCGGCTACACCTTC.

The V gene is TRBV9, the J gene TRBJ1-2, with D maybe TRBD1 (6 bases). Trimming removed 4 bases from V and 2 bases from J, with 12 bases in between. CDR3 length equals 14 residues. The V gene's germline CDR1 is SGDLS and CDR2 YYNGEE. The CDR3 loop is CASSPSTGNYGYTF. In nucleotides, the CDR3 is TGTGCCAGCAGCCCCTCAACAGGGAACTATGGCTACACCTTC.

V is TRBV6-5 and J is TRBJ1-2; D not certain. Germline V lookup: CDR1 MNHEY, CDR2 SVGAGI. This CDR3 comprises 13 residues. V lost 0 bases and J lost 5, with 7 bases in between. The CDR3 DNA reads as TGTGCCAGCAGTTACTCGACAAATTATGGCTACACCTTC. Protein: CASSYSTNYGYTF.

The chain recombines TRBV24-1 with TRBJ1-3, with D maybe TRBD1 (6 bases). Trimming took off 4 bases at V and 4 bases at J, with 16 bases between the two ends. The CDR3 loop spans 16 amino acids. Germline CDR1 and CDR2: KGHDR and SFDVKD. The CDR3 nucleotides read TGTGCCACCAGTGAGGGCCCAGGGGCTAACGGAAACACCATATATTTT. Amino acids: CATSEGPGANGNTIYF.

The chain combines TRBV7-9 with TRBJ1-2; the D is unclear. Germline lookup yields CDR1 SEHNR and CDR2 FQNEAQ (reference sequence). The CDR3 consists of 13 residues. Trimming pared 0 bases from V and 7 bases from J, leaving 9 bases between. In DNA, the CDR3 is TGTGCCAGCAGCTTAGCTACGGGGAGTGGCTACACCTTC. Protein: CASSLATGSGYTF.

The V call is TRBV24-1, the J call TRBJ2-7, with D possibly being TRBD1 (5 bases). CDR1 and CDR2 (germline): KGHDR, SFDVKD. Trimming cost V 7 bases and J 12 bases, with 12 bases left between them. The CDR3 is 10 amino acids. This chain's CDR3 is CATSRVETYF. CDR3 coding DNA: TGTGCCACCAGCAGGGTCGAGACGTACTTC.

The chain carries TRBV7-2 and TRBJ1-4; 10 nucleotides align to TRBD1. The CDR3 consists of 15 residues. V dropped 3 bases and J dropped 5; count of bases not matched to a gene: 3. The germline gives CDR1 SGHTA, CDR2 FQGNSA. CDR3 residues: CASSFRTGGNEKLFF. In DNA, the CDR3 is TGTGCCAGCAGCTTCCGGACAGGGGGGAATGAAAAACTGTTTTTT.

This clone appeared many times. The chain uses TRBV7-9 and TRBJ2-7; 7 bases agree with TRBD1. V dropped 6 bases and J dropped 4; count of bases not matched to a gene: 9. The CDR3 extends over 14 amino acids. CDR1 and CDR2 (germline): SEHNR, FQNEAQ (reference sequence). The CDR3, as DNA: TGTGCCAGCAGGGAAACAGGGGCGCCGTACGAGCAGTACTTC. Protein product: CASRETGAPYEQYF.

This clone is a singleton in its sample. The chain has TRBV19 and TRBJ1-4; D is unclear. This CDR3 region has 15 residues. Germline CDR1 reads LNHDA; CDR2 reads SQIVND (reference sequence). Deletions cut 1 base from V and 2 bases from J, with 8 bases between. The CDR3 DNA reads TGTGCCAGTAGTATAGGCACATCGACTAATGAAAAACTGTTTTTT. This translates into CASSIGTSTNEKLFF.

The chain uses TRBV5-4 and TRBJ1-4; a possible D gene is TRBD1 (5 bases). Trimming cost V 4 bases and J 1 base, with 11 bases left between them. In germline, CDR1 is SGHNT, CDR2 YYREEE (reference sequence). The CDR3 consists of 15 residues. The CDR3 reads CASSGGRGTNEKLFF. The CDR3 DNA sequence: TGTGCCAGCAGCGGGGGGAGGGGAACTAATGAAAAACTGTTTTTT. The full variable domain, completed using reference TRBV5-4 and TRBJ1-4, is ETGVTQSPTHLIKTRGQQVTLRCSSQSGHNTVSWYQQALGQGPQFIFQYYREEENGRGNFPPRFSGLQFPNYSSELNVNALELDDSALYLCASSGGRGTNEKLFFGSGTQLSVL.

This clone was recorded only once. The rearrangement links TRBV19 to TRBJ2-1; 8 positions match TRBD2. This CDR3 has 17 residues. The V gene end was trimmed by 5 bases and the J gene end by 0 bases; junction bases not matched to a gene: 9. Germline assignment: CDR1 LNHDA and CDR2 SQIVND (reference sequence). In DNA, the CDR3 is TGTGCCAGTAGTCCCACGGGAGGGCGGGGCTCCTACAATGAGCAGTTCTTC. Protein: CASSPTGGRGSYNEQFF.

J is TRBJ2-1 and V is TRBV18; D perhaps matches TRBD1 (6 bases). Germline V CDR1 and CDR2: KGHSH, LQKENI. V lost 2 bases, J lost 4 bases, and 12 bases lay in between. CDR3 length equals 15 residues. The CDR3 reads CASSPGQWRYNEQFF. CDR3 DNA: TGTGCCAGCTCACCAGGACAGTGGAGGTACAATGAGCAGTTCTTC.

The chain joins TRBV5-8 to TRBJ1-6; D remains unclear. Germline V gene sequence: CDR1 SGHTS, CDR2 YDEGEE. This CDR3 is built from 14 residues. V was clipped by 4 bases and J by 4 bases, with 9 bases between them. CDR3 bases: TGTGCCAGCAGCCTTACAGTTTATAATTCACCCCTCCACTTT. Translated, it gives CASSLTVYNSPLHF.